What follows are 20 T cell receptor beta chains derived from one specimen sequenced in a study of T cell responses to AZD1222 COVID-19 vaccine. Generated by immunoSEQ multiplex PCR, the TCRdb table keeps only in-frame clones and is missing some. The table includes approximately 120,000 clones, about 90% detected once. The sequenced sample was peripheral blood, obtained 28 days after the second AZD1222 dose. These receptors were taken from an adult who received the AZD1222 COVID-19 vaccine.

V is TRBV11-2 and J is TRBJ2-7; a weak D match, TRBD2 (6 bases). The CDR3 extends over 18 amino acids. Deletions cut 5 bases from V and 0 bases from J, with 23 bases between. Germline V CDR1 and CDR2: SGHAT, FQNNGV. The CDR3 loop is CASSPIRRGRTVSYEQYF. In nucleotides, the CDR3 is TGTGCCAGCAGCCCCATTAGGAGGGGCCGGACGGTCTCCTACGAGCAGTACTTC.

This chain joins TRBV7-7 and TRBJ2-2, with D unresolved. V dropped 5 bases and J dropped 3 bases, with 7 bases sitting between them. Germline-derived CDR1 and CDR2 are SSHAT and FNYEAQ (reference sequence). The CDR3 is 13 residues long. The CDR3 loop is CASSLSDTGELFF. The CDR3 nucleotides read TGTGCCAGCAGCCTCTCCGACACCGGGGAGCTGTTTTTT.

The chain is built from TRBV3-1 (or the pseudogene TRBV3-2) and TRBJ1-3, with a weak D call TRBD1 (5 bases). This CDR3 has 14 amino acids. Trimming took 8 bases from V and 5 from J, leaving 16 bases between them. Germline CDR1 LGHDT, CDR2 YNNKEL (reference sequence). The CDR3 loop reads CASSRDSKRNTIYF. CDR3 bases: TGTGCCAGCTCCCGGGACTCTAAACGAAACACCATATATTTT.

At least ten counts were recorded for this clone. The chain joins TRBV2 to TRBJ2-7, with TRBD2 matching over 12 bases. Germline V CDR1 and CDR2: SNHLY, FYNNEI. The CDR3 runs 14 residues. After removal of 10 bases from V and 7 bases from J, the junction contained 11 bases not matched to a gene. The CDR3 loop is CATETPLAGGEQYF. The CDR3 DNA reads TGTGCCACCGAAACCCCACTAGCGGGAGGTGAGCAGTACTTC.

V usage is TRBV4-3 and J usage is TRBJ2-3; D not resolved. The CDR3 is 13 residues long. Trimming removed 4 bases from V and 2 bases from J, with 7 bases in between. Looked up from germline, CDR1 is LGHNA and CDR2 is YSLEER. The CDR3 is CASSRQATDTQYF. As DNA, the CDR3 is TGCGCCAGCAGCCGGCAGGCCACAGATACGCAGTATTTT.

The rearrangement joins TRBV18 to TRBJ1-1; 8 bases align to TRBD1. After removal of 0 bases from V and 3 bases from J, the junction contained 3 bases not matched to a gene. The CDR3 length is 15 residues. Germline loops: CDR1 KGHSH, CDR2 LQKENI. The CDR3 DNA reads TGTGCCAGCTCACCACCAAACAGGGGGGACACTGAAGCTTTCTTT. This encodes CASSPPNRGDTEAFF.

This clone has a single count. This chain links TRBV30 with TRBJ2-1; TRBD2 matches 9 bases. The germline gives CDR1 GTSNPN, CDR2 SVGIG (reference sequence). The CDR3 contains 14 residues. V lost 2 bases and J lost 8; bases outside the gene matches: 7. Here the CDR3 DNA reads TGTGCCTGGAGTTGGCGCGGGAGGGGCGATGAGCAGTTCTTC. Its translation is CAWSWRGRGDEQFF.

This rearrangement joins TRBV15 to TRBJ2-2, with D possibly matching TRBD1 (5 bases). CDR3 size: 15 residues. From germline, CDR1 is LNHNV and CDR2 YYDKDF (reference sequence). Trimming took 0 bases from V and 2 from J, leaving 7 bases between them. CDR3 amino acids: CATSREQANTGELFF. The DNA of the CDR3 is TGTGCCACCAGCAGAGAACAGGCTAACACCGGGGAGCTGTTTTTT.

This sequence joins TRBV5-1 and TRBJ2-3; D unresolved. CDR1 SGHRS and CDR2 YFSETQ come from the germline V gene. The CDR3 sequence is 12 residues long. V was pared by 1 base and J by 6 bases, with 6 bases between. CDR3 region: CASSLTGDTQYF. The CDR3 DNA is TGCGCCAGCAGCTTGACTGGGGATACGCAGTATTTT.

This chain joins TRBV12-3 or TRBV12-4 and TRBJ2-3, with D hard to call. The CDR3 is made up of 12 amino acids. Trimming cost V 5 bases and J 4 bases, with 7 bases left between them. The CDR3 sequence: CASSRESDTQYF. CDR3 in DNA: TGTGCCAGCAGTAGGGAATCAGATACGCAGTATTTT.

This chain joins TRBV6-2 or TRBV6-3 and TRBJ2-7; a possible D gene is TRBD2 (5 bases). Deletions cut 6 bases from V and 3 bases from J, with 21 bases between. CDR3 length: 16 residues. Germline CDR1 MNHEY, CDR2 SVGEGT. CDR3 protein: CASSHRLPLSLYEQYF. The CDR3 DNA sequence: TGTGCCAGCAGCCACCGACTACCCCTTTCCCTCTACGAGCAGTACTTC.

This clone has only one observation. The rearrangement uses TRBV10-2 and TRBJ2-2, with TRBD2 identical over 7 bases. V lost 6 bases and J lost 6; bases outside the gene matches: 4. Germline V gene sequence: CDR1 WSHSY, CDR2 SAAADI. The CDR3 runs to 13 residues. The CDR3, as DNA: TGCGCCAGCAGGGAGACTAGCCCCGGGGAGCTGTTTTTT. This gives the protein CASRETSPGELFF.

The CDR3: CASSIRQETQYF. CDR3 nucleotides: TGTGCCAGCAGTATCCGACAAGAGACCCAGTACTTC. V is TRBV12-3 or TRBV12-4 and J is TRBJ2-5; D is unclear. The CDR3 extends over 12 amino acids. The V end lost 5 bases, the J end lost 2 bases, and 6 bases lay between the germline ends.

The chain is built from TRBV3-1 (or the pseudogene TRBV3-2) and TRBJ1-1; 7 nucleotides line up with TRBD1. Per the germline V gene, CDR1 is LGHDT and CDR2 is YNNKEL (reference sequence). Trimming at V came to 1 base and at J to 1 base, leaving 3 bases not matched to a gene. There are 15 residues in the CDR3. The CDR3 bases are TGTGCCAGCAGCCAAGGGACAGGCGGGAACACTGAAGCTTTCTTT. This codes for CASSQGTGGNTEAFF.

The chain uses TRBV7-2 and TRBJ1-2; no clear D. The CDR3 loop spans 12 amino acids. The V gene's germline CDR1 is SGHTA and CDR2 FQGNSA. V dropped 5 bases and J dropped 7 bases, with 11 bases sitting between them. CDR3 residues: CASSILGIGYTF. The DNA for the CDR3 is TGTGCCAGCAGCATTCTTGGAATTGGCTACACCTTC.

The rearrangement links TRBV7-6 to TRBJ1-5; 7 bases agree with TRBD1. Germline CDR1 and CDR2: SGHVS and FNYEAQ. The CDR3 is 14 residues long. Germline trimming cut 4 bases from V and 5 bases from J; bases unmatched to any gene: 5. The CDR3 here is CASSYYRGDQPQHF. The CDR3 DNA sequence: TGTGCCAGCAGCTATTACAGGGGCGATCAGCCCCAGCATTTT.

Here the CDR3 reads CAWGPANNEQFF. In nucleotides, the CDR3 is TGTGCCTGGGGCCCTGCGAACAATGAGCAGTTCTTC. The rearrangement uses TRBV30 and TRBJ2-1; D not certain. Germline V lookup: CDR1 GTSNPN, CDR2 SVGIG (reference sequence). This CDR3 has 12 residues. V was trimmed by 5 bases and J by 5 bases, leaving 10 bases between them.

The genes are TRBV19 and TRBJ1-1; D unresolved. The V and J ends lost 5 bases and 3 bases respectively, with 13 bases between them. Germline CDR1 and CDR2: LNHDA and SQIVND (reference sequence). This CDR3 has 14 amino acids. CDR3 nucleotides: TGTGCCAGTAGTTTCGAAGGACGGGACACTGAAGCTTTCTTT. Its protein product is CASSFEGRDTEAFF.

This chain joins TRBV19 and TRBJ1-2, with D hard to call. CDR1 and CDR2 from the germline V gene are LNHDA and SQIVND (reference sequence). Between the trimmed V and J ends, which lost 3 bases and 6 bases, there was a span of 11 bases. The CDR3 sequence is 13 residues long. CDR3 loop: CASSIPPFDGYTF. The CDR3 DNA reads TGTGCCAGTAGTATTCCTCCGTTCGATGGCTACACCTTC.

J is TRBJ2-3 and V is TRBV21-1; the D call in the table, TRBD2, was not verified against the DNA. TRBV21-1 has pseudogene status. The CDR3 is made up of 19 amino acids. The CDR3 protein is CASSKDPCGSGGLADTQYF. CDR3 DNA sequence: TGTGCCAGCAGCAAAGACCCCTGCGGTAGCGGGGGGTTGGCAGATACGCAGTATTTT.